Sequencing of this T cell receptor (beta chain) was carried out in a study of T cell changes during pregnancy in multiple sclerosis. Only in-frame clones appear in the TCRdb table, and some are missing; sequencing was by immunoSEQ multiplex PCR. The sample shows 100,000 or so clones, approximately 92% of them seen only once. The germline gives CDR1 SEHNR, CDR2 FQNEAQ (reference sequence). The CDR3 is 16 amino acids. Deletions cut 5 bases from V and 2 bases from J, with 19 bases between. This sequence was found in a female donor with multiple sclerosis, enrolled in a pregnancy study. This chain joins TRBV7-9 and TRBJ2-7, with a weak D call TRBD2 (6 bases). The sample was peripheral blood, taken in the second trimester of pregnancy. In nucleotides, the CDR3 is TGTGCCAGCAGCCCCATAAGGCCTTCGGGGGCCTACGAGCAGTACTTC. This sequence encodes CASSPIRPSGAYEQYF.